One and the same sample provided the 27 T cell receptor beta chains below, sequenced in a study of sequential checkpoint blockade in melanoma. Method: immunoSEQ multiplex PCR; TCRdb's copy keeps in-frame clones and lacks some. Found here are over 15,000 clones, 80% of them singletons; the top ten hold around 11%. Treatment meaning: randomized to nivolumab then ipilimumab (arm A) or the reverse (arm B). The sequencing here drew on CD8+ T cells sorted from blood (inferred from file names), taken from a patient given nivolumab and ipilimumab in sequence. The source is a human donor with melanoma.

DNA of the CDR3: TGTGCCAGCAGCCGGCGGGACAGGGGGTCGGAAAAACTGTTTTTT. Protein: CASSRRDRGSEKLFF. V is TRBV11-2 and J is TRBJ1-4, with 11 bases identical to TRBD1. CDR1 is SGHAT and CDR2 is FQNNGV in the germline V gene. The CDR3 covers 15 residues. V trimming: 5 bases; J trimming: 8 bases; junction bases outside the gene matches: 7.

The CDR3: CASSQSARDSWGYTF. The DNA of the CDR3 is TGCGCCAGCAGCCAATCAGCGCGGGACAGTTGGGGCTACACCTTC. This sequence joins TRBV4-3 and TRBJ1-2; 7 nucleotides line up with TRBD1. This CDR3 spans 15 amino acids. V shed 2 bases and J 8 bases; nucleotides not matched to a gene: 11. CDR1 is LGHNA and CDR2 is YSLEER in the germline V gene.

This clone was counted once. This chain links TRBV30 with TRBJ1-6; unclear D gene. The V gene's germline CDR1 is GTSNPN and CDR2 SVGIG (reference sequence). V lost 5 bases, J lost 6 bases, and 14 bases lay in between. The CDR3 covers 14 residues. CDR3 amino acids: CAWAAGIGNSPLHF. CDR3 DNA sequence: TGTGCCTGGGCTGCGGGGATAGGTAATTCACCCCTCCACTTT.

The genes are TRBV5-1 and TRBJ1-4; 8 nucleotides line up with TRBD1. CDR1 SGHRS and CDR2 YFSETQ come from the germline V gene. The CDR3 is made up of 17 amino acids. Trimming removed 5 bases from V and 0 bases from J; junction bases left unmatched: 9. CDR3 sequence: CASRPGQALTTNEKLFF. In DNA form, the CDR3 reads TGCGCCAGCAGACCGGGACAGGCGCTCACAACTAATGAAAAACTGTTTTTT.

This clone appeared a few times. The chain is built from TRBV7-9 and TRBJ2-7; 7 nucleotides agree with TRBD1. Germline lookup yields CDR1 SEHNR and CDR2 FQNEAQ (reference sequence). The CDR3 is 13 amino acids. After removal of 6 bases from V and 1 base from J, the junction contained 3 bases not matched to a gene. The CDR3 protein is CASRTGTSYEQYF. Here the CDR3 DNA reads TGTGCCAGCAGGACAGGGACGTCCTACGAGCAGTACTTC.

The CDR3 DNA sequence: TGTGCCAGCTCAAAAGGGCCCGGGGGCTATGGCTACACCTTC. Protein sequence: CASSKGPGGYGYTF. The genes are TRBV27 and TRBJ1-2; a weak D match, TRBD1 (5 bases). There are 14 residues in the CDR3. Trimming removed 8 bases from V and 4 bases from J, with 17 bases in between. The V gene's germline CDR1 is MNHEY and CDR2 SMNVEV (reference sequence).

The rearrangement links TRBV15 to TRBJ2-7, with 9 nucleotides matching TRBD1. J was trimmed by 6 bases and V by 2 bases; bases with no gene match: 5. In germline, CDR1 is LNHNV, CDR2 YYDKDF (reference sequence). The length of the CDR3 is 14 residues. CDR3 amino acids: CATSRLDRGVEQYF. The CDR3 nucleotides read TGTGCCACCAGCAGACTAGACAGGGGGGTCGAGCAGTACTTC.

J is TRBJ2-7 and V is TRBV6-5, with D perhaps TRBD1 (5 bases). This CDR3 contains 13 residues. Germline V gene data show CDR1 as MNHEY and CDR2 as SVGAGI. V lost 5 bases and J 2 bases, leaving 10 bases between the germline ends. CDR3 residues: CASSPGITYEQYF. CDR3 nucleotide sequence: TGTGCCAGCAGTCCAGGGATTACCTACGAGCAGTACTTC.

This rearrangement joins TRBV29-1 to TRBJ2-7, with 7 bases aligning to TRBD1. Germline CDR1 SQVTM, CDR2 ANQGSEA. Trimming took 5 bases from V and 0 from J; bases not matched to a gene: 4. This CDR3 is built from 13 residues. DNA of the CDR3: TGCAGCGTTTCACAGGGGCTCTCCTACGAGCAGTACTTC. Residues: CSVSQGLSYEQYF.

V usage is TRBV7-2 and J usage is TRBJ1-2, with TRBD1 as a possible D gene (6 bases). Trimming removed 6 bases at V and 1 base at J, with 15 bases between. This CDR3 has 15 amino acids. From germline, CDR1 is SGHTA and CDR2 FQGNSA. Here the CDR3 reads CASSYLLTGNYGYTF. The CDR3 DNA is TGTGCCAGCAGTTACCTTTTGACAGGTAACTATGGCTACACCTTC.

In this sample, this clone turned up a few times. The CDR3 sequence is CACETAYEQYF. In nucleotides, the CDR3 is TGTGCCTGCGAGACTGCCTACGAGCAGTACTTC. V and J are TRBV27 and TRBJ2-7; no clear D gene. Germline V gene sequence: CDR1 MNHEY, CDR2 SMNVEV (reference sequence). CDR3 size: 11 residues. V was pared by 11 bases and J by 2 bases, with 10 bases between.

This clone was recorded a few times. This chain links TRBV9 with TRBJ1-5; D possibly corresponds to TRBD1 (5 bases). Germline values: CDR1 SGDLS, CDR2 YYNGEE. The CDR3 consists of 15 residues. V lost 0 bases and J lost 1, with 8 bases in between. CDR3 coding DNA: TGTGCCAGCAGCGTAGCGGGGGAGAGCAATCAGCCCCAGCATTTT. Translated, it gives CASSVAGESNQPQHF. Supplemented by reference TRBV9 and TRBJ1-5, the full variable domain reads DSGVTQTPKHLITATGQRVTLRCSPRSGDLSVYWYQQSLDQGLQFLIQYYNGEERAKGNILERFSAQQFPDLHSELNLSSLELGDSALYFCASSVAGESNQPQHFGDGTRLSIL.

This clone was picked up a small number of times. The rearrangement links TRBV19 to TRBJ1-3; 9 nucleotides match TRBD1. The CDR3 loop spans 18 amino acids. The trim removed 5 bases at V and 1 base at J, leaving 12 bases unmatched. CDR1 LNHDA and CDR2 SQIVND come from the germline V gene (reference sequence). The DNA for the CDR3 is TGTGCCAGTAGTCGGATGGGGACAGGGATGAGGTCTGGAAACACCATATATTTT. Translating gives CASSRMGTGMRSGNTIYF.

The rearrangement joins TRBV6-1 to TRBJ1-5, with D possibly TRBD1 on 5 matching bases. The CDR3 consists of 16 residues. With 0 bases removed from V and 7 bases from J, the gap between germline ends came to 16 bases. CDR1 and CDR2 (germline): MNHNS, SASEGT. The CDR3 sequence: CASSEAGVGGGQPQHF. The CDR3 nucleotides read TGTGCCAGCAGTGAAGCGGGGGTTGGCGGAGGGCAGCCCCAGCATTTT.

The rearrangement links TRBV19 to TRBJ2-7; tentatively, D is TRBD1 (6 bases). The germline gives CDR1 LNHDA, CDR2 SQIVND (reference sequence). The CDR3 is 15 amino acids. V was cut by 1 base and J by 0 bases, with 10 bases left in between. CDR3 loop: CASSIGGHSSYEQYF. The CDR3 region has the DNA TGTGCCAGTAGTATAGGGGGACATAGCTCCTACGAGCAGTACTTC.

This rearrangement joins TRBV6-5 to TRBJ1-1; D gene uncertain. V lost 2 bases, J lost 5 bases, and 9 bases lay in between. Per the germline V gene, CDR1 is MNHEY and CDR2 is SVGAGI. CDR3 length: 13 residues. Written as DNA, the CDR3 is TGTGCCAGCAGTTACCCTGACGGGACTGAAGCTTTCTTT. This encodes CASSYPDGTEAFF.

This chain links TRBV19 with TRBJ2-5, with a tentative D call TRBD1 (7 bases). CDR1 and CDR2 (germline): LNHDA, SQIVND (reference sequence). CDR3 length equals 17 residues. V shed 3 bases and J shed 4 bases, with 21 bases lying between them. The CDR3 DNA sequence: TGTGCCAGTAGTATCGGGCAGGGGGACTTTCCATCAGAGACCCAGTACTTC. Its translation is CASSIGQGDFPSETQYF.

V gene TRBV18 combines with J gene TRBJ1-1, with 10 nucleotides matching TRBD1. The trim removed 3 bases at V and 2 bases at J, leaving 9 bases unmatched. This CDR3 has 17 residues. CDR1 is KGHSH, CDR2 LQKENI, per germline. Written as DNA, the CDR3 is TGTGCCAGCTCACCGACAGGGGGCCCTAATATTAACACTGAAGCTTTCTTT. It encodes CASSPTGGPNINTEAFF.

This rearrangement joins TRBV6-5 to TRBJ2-7; 12 bases line up with TRBD2. Germline CDR1 MNHEY, CDR2 SVGAGI. The CDR3 covers 16 residues. V lost 4 bases to trimming and J lost 1 base; unmatched junction nucleotides: 5. The CDR3 DNA sequence: TGTGCCAGCAGTTCGGGACTAGCGGGTGGATCCTACGAGCAGTACTTC. This gives the protein CASSSGLAGGSYEQYF.

To note about this clone: One end of the junction is discordant with germline, which a read error may explain. V and J are TRBV6-5 and TRBJ1-5, with D unclear. CDR1 is MNHEY, CDR2 SVGAGI, per germline. CDR3 length equals 13 residues. In DNA form, the CDR3 reads TGCGCGAGGCATGGTAGGTTAAATCAGCCCCAGCATTTT. Protein product: CARHGRLNQPQHF.

The chain recombines TRBV7-8 with TRBJ2-7; D not certain. Per germline, CDR1 SGHVS and CDR2 FQNEAQ. This CDR3 region has 15 residues. V was clipped by 2 bases and J by 0 bases, with 11 bases between them. The CDR3 region has the DNA TGTGCCAGCAGCTTAAGTAGGTCTAGCTCCTACGAGCAGTACTTC. Its translation: CASSLSRSSSYEQYF.

The count of this clone is one. The chain uses TRBV4-2 and TRBJ1-2, with D tentatively TRBD1 (6 bases). Looked up from germline, CDR1 is LGHNA and CDR2 is YNFKEQ. V was shortened by 2 bases and J by 3 bases, with 13 bases between the two germline ends. This CDR3 comprises 15 residues. CDR3 loop: CASSQPDRPDYGYTF. CDR3 sequence (DNA): TGTGCCAGCAGCCAACCAGACAGGCCCGACTATGGCTACACCTTC.

The chain employs TRBV4-3 and TRBJ1-4, with TRBD1 matching over 7 bases. Germline CDR1 is LGHNA and CDR2 is YSLEER. There are 15 residues in the CDR3. J lost 6 bases, V lost 0 bases, and 4 bases had no gene match. DNA of the CDR3: TGCGCCAGCAGCCAAGATCGCCAGGGGGATGAAAAACTGTTTTTT. Translated: CASSQDRQGDEKLFF.

CDR3 sequence: CASSSWTGGLEKLFF. As DNA, the CDR3 is TGTGCCAGTAGTTCCTGGACAGGGGGCCTTGAAAAACTGTTTTTT. This sequence joins TRBV19 and TRBJ1-4; TRBD1 matches 11 bases. Germline lookup yields CDR1 LNHDA and CDR2 SQIVND (reference sequence). The CDR3 has 15 residues. V lost 5 bases to trimming and J lost 7 bases; unmatched junction nucleotides: 6.

Concerning this clone: This sample also contains other DNA sequences that code for the same CDR3. The gene calls are TRBV27 and TRBJ2-7; weak D call: TRBD2 (5 bases). The CDR3 covers 14 residues. Per the germline V gene, CDR1 is MNHEY and CDR2 is SMNVEV (reference sequence). Trimming removed 2 bases at V and 1 base at J, with 9 bases between. The CDR3 DNA reads TGTGCCAGCAGTTTAGGGCCGGGGTCCTACGAGCAGTACTTC. Protein sequence: CASSLGPGSYEQYF.

The chain is built from TRBV5-1 and TRBJ2-7; 9 bases match TRBD1. The CDR3 extends over 15 amino acids. The ends lost 0 bases at V and 2 bases at J; junction bases unmatched: 3. Germline lookup yields CDR1 SGHRS and CDR2 YFSETQ. CDR3 DNA: TGCGCCAGCAGCTTGGGGACAGGGGCACCCTACGAGCAGTACTTC. Protein product: CASSLGTGAPYEQYF.

The rearrangement uses TRBV14 and TRBJ1-2; D is ambiguous. CDR3 length equals 15 residues. V was shortened by 6 bases and J by 2 bases, with 16 bases between the two germline ends. CDR1 is SGHDN and CDR2 is FVKESK in the germline V gene. In DNA, the CDR3 is TGTGCCAGCAGGAAGAGTCATACGTTAAACTATGGCTACACCTTC. As protein: CASRKSHTLNYGYTF.